This T cell receptor (beta chain) was observed in a study of radiotherapy plus CTLA-4 blockade in lung cancer. Background on the study: Objective responses were recorded in around 18% of patients, with disease control recorded in approximately 32%.

Profiled with immunoSEQ multiplex PCR; TCRdb holds only in-frame clones, not every one. The sample carries tens of thousands of clones, approximately 86% recorded once. V lost 0 bases and J 5 bases, leaving 7 bases between the germline ends. The length of the CDR3 is 13 residues. Germline CDR1 ENHRY, CDR2 SYGVKD. The chain links TRBV10-3 to TRBJ2-5; D is unclear. This specimen was peripheral blood, taken from a patient treated with radiotherapy plus ipilimumab. The sequence was obtained from a human donor with non-small cell lung cancer that progressed on radiotherapy plus ipilimumab. The CDR3: CAISESIVETQYF. The CDR3 nucleotides read TGTGCCATCAGTGAGTCGATAGTGGAGACCCAGTACTTC.